This T cell receptor beta chain is drawn from a study of CD8 T cells in cerebrospinal fluid in Alzheimer's disease. No DNA is given; TCRdb re-called the 10x single-cell sequencing reads and lists each CDR3 protein once. This sample lists under 2,000 distinct CDR3 sequences; its ten largest clones have approximately 9.2%. The CDR3 runs to 13 residues. Germline V gene lookup returns CDR1 SNHLY and CDR2 FYNNEI. This clonotype is medium-sized by frequency. Material for sequencing was cerebrospinal fluid. The origin of this receptor is a human donor with mild cognitive impairment. V and J are TRBV2 and TRBJ1-1; TCRdb gives TRBD1 as the D gene, but with no DNA this cannot be confirmed. CDR3 amino acids: CASSVRENTEAFF. Complete variable domain (other parts from reference TRBV2 and TRBJ1-1): EPEVTQTPSHQVTQMGQEVILRCVPISNHLYFYWYRQILGQKVEFLVSFYNNEISEKSEIFDDQFSVERPDGSNFTLKIRSTKLEDSAMYFCASSVRENTEAFFGQGTRLTVV.